Presented here are 5 T cell receptor beta chains from one specimen sequenced in a study of blood T cell repertoires in COVID-19. Repertoires were generated with immunoSEQ multiplex PCR, while TCRdb's copy carries only in-frame clones and drops some. The table includes 70,000 or so clones, approximately 73% detected once. Sample: peripheral blood. These TCRs come from a man aged 55 to 70 with COVID-19, enrolled during active disease.

The chain uses TRBV2 and TRBJ1-3; D remains unclear. V was clipped by 4 bases and J by 3 bases, with 4 bases between them. In germline, CDR1 is SNHLY, CDR2 FYNNEI. The CDR3 is made up of 12 amino acids. The CDR3 is CASSGDGNTIYF. CDR3 bases: TGTGCCAGCAGTGGAGATGGAAACACCATATATTTT.

The chain employs TRBV21-1 and TRBJ1-1; TRBD1 is the table's D call, not checked against the DNA. TRBV21-1 is flagged as a pseudogene. The CDR3 length is 16 residues. CDR3 loop: CATGLLQGVINTEAFF. CDR3 coding DNA: TGTGCCACCGGACTGCTACAGGGCGTAATCAACACTGAAGCTTTCTTT.

The chain couples TRBV5-1 to TRBJ2-5, with 9 bases lining up with TRBD2. Germline CDR1 is SGHRS and CDR2 is YFSETQ. This CDR3 has 15 amino acids. V was clipped by 5 bases and J by 5 bases; unmatched bases: 10. Here the CDR3 reads CASSSASGDGETQYF. Here the CDR3 DNA reads TGCGCCAGCAGTTCGGCTAGCGGGGATGGGGAGACCCAGTACTTC. The whole variable domain, filled in from reference TRBV5-1 and TRBJ2-5, reads KAGVTQTPRYLIKTRGQQVTLSCSPISGHRSVSWYQQTPGQGLQFLFEYFSETQRNKGNFPGRFSGRQFSNSRSEMNVSTLELGDSALYLCASSSASGDGETQYFGPGTRLLVL.

The V gene is TRBV6-6, the J gene TRBJ1-1; D unresolved. Germline lookup yields CDR1 MNHNY and CDR2 SVGAGI (reference sequence). V lost 2 bases and J lost 0, with 13 bases in between. The CDR3 loop spans 16 amino acids. The CDR3 DNA sequence: TGTGCCAGCAGTTACCCTCTCATGGGCGTGAACACTGAAGCTTTCTTT. Amino acid sequence: CASSYPLMGVNTEAFF.

The chain combines TRBV5-6 with TRBJ1-2, with D uncertain. The germline V and J ends were trimmed by 3 bases and 4 bases, with 16 bases remaining between them. Germline CDR1 SGHDT, CDR2 YYEEEE. The CDR3 is 15 residues long. CDR3 nucleotides: TGTGCCAGCAGCTCAAACCGAGCCGCGGGCTATGGCTACACCTTC. Amino acid sequence: CASSSNRAAGYGYTF. The full variable domain, its missing parts supplied by reference TRBV5-6 and TRBJ1-2, is DAGVTQSPTHLIKTRGQQVTLRCSPKSGHDTVSWYQQALGQGPQFIFQYYEEEERQRGNFPDRFSGHQFPNYSSELNVNALLLGDSALYLCASSSNRAAGYGYTFGSGTRLTVV.